Below, 2 T cell receptor beta chains from the same sample are listed, as sequenced in a study of liver allograft versus peripheral blood T cells. As for the study in general: Graft-liver T cell receptor repertoires were compared against recipient peripheral blood repertoires.

TCRdb analysed the reads with MiXCR anew, one entry per CDR3 protein. The top ten hold 1.5% to 2% of the sample, which has around 11,000 distinct CDR3 sequences, 23% seen once. Receptor source: a human patient who had a liver transplant. Some T cells may be supplied by the graft donor.

The chain uses TRBV18 and TRBJ2-7; D is unresolved. The V end lost 8 bases, the J end lost 0 bases, and 17 bases lay between the germline ends. The CDR3 totals 15 residues. Germline lookup yields CDR1 KGHSH and CDR2 LQKENI. CDR3 region: CASLPIDGSSYEQYF. The CDR3 nucleotides read TGTGCCAGCCTTCCAATCGACGGCTCCTCCTACGAGCAGTACTTC.

The chain has TRBV20-1 and TRBJ1-2, with D perhaps TRBD1 (5 bases). The CDR3 spans 14 residues. The V gene's germline CDR1 is DFQATT and CDR2 SNEGSKA (reference sequence). The V gene lost 4 bases and the J gene lost 6 bases, with 18 bases spanning the gap. The DNA for the CDR3 is TGCAGTGCTATTCAACAGGTCCTTTGGGATGGCTACACCTTC. Encoded protein: CSAIQQVLWDGYTF.